These T cell receptor beta chains were read from a single sample in a study of shared T cell receptors in the human thymus. The assay was immunoSEQ multiplex PCR, and TCRdb's table has in-frame clones only and misses some. The table has more than 550,000 clones, around 87% seen once. The sample was also reused in another study, on human thymus T cells.

The specimen sequenced was thymocytes. These receptors all come from a boy under two years old with a congenital heart defect. Each CDR3 is given with its conserved first and last residue. The D gene is left open where the match is weak. The size entry is marked missing in some rows and otherwise reads once, few, many or a size class.

J,size,V,D,CDR3,DNA
TRBJ2-1,once,TRBV4-1,NA,CASSQDLTGFGSYNEQFF,TGCGCCAGCAGCCAAGACCTGACGGGTTTCGGGTCCTACAATGAGCAGTTCTTC
TRBJ1-1,NA,TRBV5-1,TRBD1,CASSSGTGVNTEAFF,TGCGCCAGCAGCTCTGGGACAGGGGTAAACACTGAAGCTTTCTTT
TRBJ1-2,NA,TRBV11-2,NA,CASNDSYGYTF,TGTGCCAGCAACGACAGCTACGGCTACACCTTC
TRBJ2-7,once,TRBV5-1,TRBD1,CASSSSTGHEQYF,TGCGCCAGCAGCTCCTCGACAGGGCACGAGCAGTACTTC
TRBJ2-2,NA,TRBV25-1,NA,CASSDRQMNTGELFF,TGTGCCAGCAGTGACAGGCAGATGAACACCGGGGAGCTGTTTTTT
TRBJ2-1,NA,TRBV28,TRBD2,CASSATSADNEQFF,TGTGCCAGCAGTGCGACTAGCGCAGACAATGAGCAGTTCTTC
TRBJ1-4,NA,TRBV6-6,NA,CASSYPGHGNEKLFF,TGTGCCAGCAGTTACCCGGGACATGGTAATGAAAAACTGTTTTTT
TRBJ1-2,few,TRBV28,TRBD1,CASSLTGSQGKLGANYGYTF,TGTGCCAGCAGCTTAACCGGCTCACAGGGGAAGTTAGGGGCTAACTATGGCTACACCTTC
TRBJ2-1,NA,TRBV19,NA,CASSYGNEQFF,TGTGCCAGTAGTTACGGCAATGAGCAGTTCTTC
TRBJ2-7,NA,TRBV20-1,NA,CSARGRDEQYF,TGCAGTGCTAGAGGCCGGGATGAGCAGTACTTC
TRBJ2-1,few,TRBV9,NA,CASSVAPNLSSYNEQFF,TGTGCCAGCAGCGTAGCGCCCAACCTCAGCTCCTACAATGAGCAGTTCTTC
TRBJ2-7,NA,TRBV18,NA,CASSPPSARPVREQYF,TGTGCCAGCTCACCACCGTCCGCCAGGCCTGTGCGTGAGCAGTACTTC
TRBJ2-7,NA,TRBV14,NA,CASSPQSGRPYEQYF,TGTGCCAGCAGTCCTCAGTCAGGTAGACCCTACGAGCAGTACTTC
TRBJ2-7,NA,TRBV5-1,NA,CASSLETPSTTYEQYF,TGCGCCAGCAGCTTGGAAACACCATCGACAACCTACGAGCAGTACTTC
TRBJ2-1,NA,TRBV27,TRBD2,CASSSPGLAGYNNEQFF,TGTGCCAGCAGTTCCCCGGGACTAGCGGGATATAACAATGAGCAGTTCTTC
TRBJ2-3,NA,TRBV28,NA,CASGEDGYTDTQYF,TGTGCCAGCGGGGAGGACGGGTACACAGATACGCAGTATTTT
TRBJ1-6,NA,TRBV11-1,NA,CASSPRNSPLHF,TGTGCCAGCAGTCCCAGAAATTCACCCCTCCACTTT
TRBJ1-2,NA,TRBV7-9,NA,CASSPLSRESVFDYGYTF,TGTGCCAGCAGCCCCCTTTCGAGGGAATCGGTGTTTGACTATGGCTACACCTTC
TRBJ2-1,NA,TRBV21-1,NA,CASSITLPTSEDEQFF,TGTGCCAGCAGCATAACTCTGCCGACTAGCGAGGATGAGCAGTTCTTC
TRBJ2-2,NA,TRBV10-3,NA,CAISVSFYTGELFF,TGTGCCATCAGTGTTAGCTTTTACACCGGGGAGCTGTTTTTT
TRBJ1-1,few,TRBV19,NA,CASSPSDTEAFF,TGTGCCAGTAGTCCCAGTGACACTGAAGCTTTCTTT
TRBJ2-7,NA,TRBV6-5,TRBD1,CASSGGQGSSYEQYF,TGTGCCAGCAGTGGGGGACAGGGGTCTTCCTACGAGCAGTACTTC
TRBJ2-7,once,TRBV5-1,TRBD2,CASSLAGTSGSYEQYF,TGCGCCAGCAGCTTGGCCGGGACTAGCGGGTCCTACGAGCAGTACTTC
TRBJ2-1,NA,TRBV5-6,NA,CASSFGLSSYNEQFF,TGTGCCAGCAGCTTTGGTCTTAGCAGCTACAATGAGCAGTTCTTC
TRBJ2-5,NA,TRBV11-2,NA,CASSLYGQIETQYF,TGTGCCAGCAGCTTATATGGCCAGATAGAGACCCAGTACTTC
TRBJ1-3,few,TRBV27,NA,CASSASQGAGNTIYF,TGTGCCAGCAGTGCCTCACAGGGCGCAGGAAACACCATATATTTT
TRBJ2-1,NA,TRBV15,NA,CATSRRNEQFF,TGTGCCACCAGCAGGAGGAATGAGCAGTTCTTC
TRBJ2-1,NA,TRBV5-1,NA,CASSKDSNEQFF,TGCGCCAGCAGCAAAGACAGCAATGAGCAGTTCTTC
TRBJ2-1,few,TRBV4-1,NA,CASSQGENEQFF,TGCGCCAGCAGCCAAGGCGAAAATGAGCAGTTCTTC
TRBJ2-1,NA,TRBV11-2,TRBD2,CASSPWTSEYNEQFF,TGTGCCAGCAGCCCTTGGACTAGCGAGTACAATGAGCAGTTCTTC
TRBJ2-7,NA,TRBV7-6,NA,CASSLEAGAGKLREQYF,TGTGCCAGCAGCTTAGAAGCGGGCGCGGGGAAGTTGCGCGAGCAGTACTTC
TRBJ2-7,NA,TRBV27,NA,CASSLSGGKDRGALQYF,TGTGCCAGCAGTTTATCGGGGGGGAAAGACAGGGGTGCATTGCAGTACTTC
TRBJ2-7,NA,TRBV2,TRBD2,CASRCPSGSYEQYF,TGTGCCAGCCGTTGCCCTAGCGGGAGCTACGAGCAGTACTTC
TRBJ2-2,NA,TRBV7-2,TRBD2,CASSHARGRGNTGELFF,TGTGCCAGCAGCCATGCGCGCGGGAGAGGGAACACCGGGGAGCTGTTTTTT
TRBJ2-7,NA,TRBV13,NA,CASSTLDRHYEQYF,TGTGCCAGCAGCACACTAGACAGGCACTACGAGCAGTACTTC
TRBJ1-6,NA,TRBV5-5,NA,CASSLGFRDSYNSPLHF,TGTGCCAGCAGCTTGGGATTCAGGGACTCCTATAATTCACCCCTCCACTTT
TRBJ2-7,NA,TRBV27,TRBD2,CASSPTRSLSGDYYEQYF,TGTGCCAGCAGTCCAACCCGCTCCCTTAGCGGGGATTATTACGAGCAGTACTTC
TRBJ1-2,NA,TRBV15,TRBD1,CATSRGGDRVWSTF,TGTGCCACCAGCAGAGGGGGGGACAGGGTGTGGTCCACCTTC
TRBJ1-2,NA,TRBV6-5,TRBD1,CASSTGTVFGYTF,TGTGCCAGCAGTACCGGGACAGTATTCGGCTACACCTTC
TRBJ2-7,NA,TRBV27,TRBD2,CASSLSGTSTYEQYF,TGTGCCAGCAGTTTATCCGGGACTAGCACCTACGAGCAGTACTTC
TRBJ2-1,NA,TRBV15,TRBD2,CATSISGINNEQFF,TGTGCCACCAGCATTAGCGGGATAAACAATGAGCAGTTCTTC
TRBJ2-7,NA,TRBV19,NA,CASSIGLACEQYF,TGTGCCAGTAGTATCGGGCTAGCGTGTGAGCAGTACTTC
TRBJ1-5,NA,TRBV19,TRBD1,CASSIALQVGITGDQPQHF,TGTGCCAGTAGTATCGCCTTACAAGTGGGAATCACAGGGGACCAGCCCCAGCATTTT
TRBJ2-7,NA,TRBV15,NA,CATSRTLEYEQYF,TGTGCCACCAGCAGGACCCTAGAGTACGAGCAGTACTTC
TRBJ2-1,NA,TRBV4-3,NA,CASSPDRYGIHEQFF,TGCGCCAGCAGCCCTGACAGGTATGGGATCCATGAGCAGTTCTTC
TRBJ1-1,NA,TRBV10-3,NA,CAIILRKRGRKGVNTEAFF,TGTGCCATCATCTTGAGGAAGCGGGGAAGGAAGGGCGTGAACACTGAAGCTTTCTTT
TRBJ2-7,NA,TRBV2,TRBD2,CASSEKGTSGRADYEQYF,TGTGCCAGCAGTGAGAAAGGGACTAGCGGGAGGGCCGACTACGAGCAGTACTTC
TRBJ1-2,NA,TRBV2,NA,CASRGDSNYGYTF,TGTGCCAGCAGGGGAGATTCTAACTATGGCTACACCTTC
TRBJ2-5,NA,TRBV5-1,TRBD1,CASSFNRGQETQYF,TGCGCCAGCAGCTTCAACAGGGGTCAAGAGACCCAGTACTTC
TRBJ2-1,once,TRBV4-3,TRBD1,CASKPGTVLNEQFF,TGCGCCAGCAAACCAGGGACAGTCCTCAATGAGCAGTTCTTC
TRBJ2-1,NA,TRBV5-4,TRBD2,CASSLGPGRASNEQFF,TGTGCCAGCAGCTTGGGTCCCGGGAGGGCCTCAAATGAGCAGTTCTTC
TRBJ1-5,NA,TRBV6-1,NA,CASSEWGTPSNQPQHF,TGTGCCAGCAGCGAATGGGGGACACCTAGCAATCAGCCCCAGCATTTT
TRBJ2-1,NA,TRBV4-1,NA,CASSQPGLGHPNEQFF,TGCGCCAGCAGCCAGCCGGGACTGGGTCACCCCAATGAGCAGTTCTTC
TRBJ2-7,few,TRBV28,NA,CASEGNHYEQYF,TGTGCCAGCGAGGGCAACCACTACGAGCAGTACTTC
TRBJ2-7,NA,TRBV28,TRBD2,CASSLLAVYEQYF,TGTGCCAGCAGTTTACTAGCGGTGTACGAGCAGTACTTC
TRBJ2-6,NA,TRBV2,NA,CASSDRVNNFGQSGANVLTF,TGTGCCAGCAGTGACAGGGTTAACAACTTCGGGCAGTCCGGGGCCAACGTCCTGACTTTC
TRBJ1-3,NA,TRBV18,NA,CASSPVQSSGNTIYF,TGTGCCAGCTCACCTGTACAGTCCTCTGGAAACACCATATATTTT